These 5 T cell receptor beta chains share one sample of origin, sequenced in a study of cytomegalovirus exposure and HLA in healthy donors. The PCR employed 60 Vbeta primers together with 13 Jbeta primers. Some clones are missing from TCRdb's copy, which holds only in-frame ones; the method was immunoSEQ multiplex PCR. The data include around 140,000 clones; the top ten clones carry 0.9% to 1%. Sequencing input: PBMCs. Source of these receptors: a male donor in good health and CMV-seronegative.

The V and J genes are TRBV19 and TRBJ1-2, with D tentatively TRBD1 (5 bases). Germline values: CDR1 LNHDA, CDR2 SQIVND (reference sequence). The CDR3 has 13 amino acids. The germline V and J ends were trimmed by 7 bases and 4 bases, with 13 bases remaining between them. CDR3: CASNQGNPYGYTF. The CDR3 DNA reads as TGTGCCAGTAATCAGGGCAACCCCTATGGCTACACCTTC.

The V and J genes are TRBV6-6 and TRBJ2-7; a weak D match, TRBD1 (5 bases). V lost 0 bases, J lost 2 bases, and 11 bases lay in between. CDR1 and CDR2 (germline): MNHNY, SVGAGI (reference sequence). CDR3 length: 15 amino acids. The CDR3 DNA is TGTGCCAGCAGTTACTCGGGGCGGAACACCTACGAGCAGTACTTC. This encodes CASSYSGRNTYEQYF.

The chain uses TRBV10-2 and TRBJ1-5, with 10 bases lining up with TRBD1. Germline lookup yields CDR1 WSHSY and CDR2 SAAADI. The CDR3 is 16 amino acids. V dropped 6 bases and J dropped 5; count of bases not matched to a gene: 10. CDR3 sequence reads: CASSQGDRGLDQPQHF. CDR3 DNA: TGCGCCAGCAGCCAGGGGGACAGGGGACTCGATCAGCCCCAGCATTTT.

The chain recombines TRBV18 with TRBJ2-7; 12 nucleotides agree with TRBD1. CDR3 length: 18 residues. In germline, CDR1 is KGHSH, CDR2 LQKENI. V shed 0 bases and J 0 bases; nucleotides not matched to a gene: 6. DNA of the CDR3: TGTGCCAGCTCACCACCAAGGGGACAGGGGGCTAGCTCCTACGAGCAGTACTTC. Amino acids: CASSPPRGQGASSYEQYF.

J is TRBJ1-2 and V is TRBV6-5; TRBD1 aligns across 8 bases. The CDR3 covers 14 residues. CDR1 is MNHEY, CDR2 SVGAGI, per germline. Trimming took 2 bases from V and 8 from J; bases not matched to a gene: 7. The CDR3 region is CASSYLGQGMGYTF. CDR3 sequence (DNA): TGTGCCAGCAGTTACCTCGGACAGGGAATGGGCTACACCTTC.